The entry below gives a single T cell receptor (beta chain) sequence along with its context. Its matching antigen is unknown. This sample stems from a study of cytomegalovirus exposure and HLA in healthy donors. About the study: Among about 400 genotyped donors, around 80% fell in the Caucasian-associated ancestry cluster.

Findings and limits, study-wide: In a later analysis, common viral pathogens appeared linked to several of the most significant clusters. There were some V segments, including TRBV6-2 and TRBV6-3, excluded as indistinguishable. V- and J-gene trimming of TCR beta was linked (in a later analysis) to a missense DCLRE1C variant.

The CDR3 spans 13 residues. V gave up 3 bases and J gave up 5 bases; unmatched junction bases: 1. Per the germline V gene, CDR1 is ENHRY and CDR2 is SYGVKD. Primers for the PCR totalled 60 Vbeta and 13 Jbeta. Sequencing used immunoSEQ multiplex PCR; TCRdb keeps in-frame clones, though not all of them. This sample has around 130,000 clones, with 75% to 90% found just once. The sample consisted of PBMCs. The chain carries TRBV10-3 and TRBJ2-5; 9 nucleotides match TRBD2. The receptor was derived from a woman aged 30 to 39 in good health and CMV-seropositive. Here the CDR3 DNA reads TGTGCCATCAGTGACGGACTAGCGGAGACCCAGTACTTC. Translated: CAISDGLAETQYF.